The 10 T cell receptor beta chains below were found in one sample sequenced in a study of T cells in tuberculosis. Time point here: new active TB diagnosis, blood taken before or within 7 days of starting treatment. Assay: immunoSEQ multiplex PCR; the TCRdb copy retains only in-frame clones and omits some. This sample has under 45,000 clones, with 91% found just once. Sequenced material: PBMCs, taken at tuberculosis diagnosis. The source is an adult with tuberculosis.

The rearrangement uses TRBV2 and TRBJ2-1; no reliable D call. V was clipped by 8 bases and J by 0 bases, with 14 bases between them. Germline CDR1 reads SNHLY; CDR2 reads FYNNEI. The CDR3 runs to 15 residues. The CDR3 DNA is TGTGCCAGCTCCGACCGCGGATTCTCCTACAATGAGCAGTTCTTC. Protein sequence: CASSDRGFSYNEQFF.

The CDR3: CASSSYYEQYV. The CDR3 DNA follows: TGTGCCAGCAGCTCATACTACGAGCAGTACGTC. The chain recombines TRBV7-8 with TRBJ2-7; no definite D call. Per germline, CDR1 SGHVS and CDR2 FQNEAQ. The V gene lost 4 bases and the J gene lost 3 bases, with 4 bases spanning the gap. CDR3 length: 11 residues.

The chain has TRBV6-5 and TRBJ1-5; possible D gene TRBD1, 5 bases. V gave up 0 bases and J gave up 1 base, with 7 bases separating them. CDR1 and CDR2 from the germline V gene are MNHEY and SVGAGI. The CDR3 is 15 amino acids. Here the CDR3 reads CASSYSGASNQPQHF. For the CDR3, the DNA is TGTGCCAGCAGTTACTCAGGGGCGAGCAATCAGCCCCAGCATTTT.

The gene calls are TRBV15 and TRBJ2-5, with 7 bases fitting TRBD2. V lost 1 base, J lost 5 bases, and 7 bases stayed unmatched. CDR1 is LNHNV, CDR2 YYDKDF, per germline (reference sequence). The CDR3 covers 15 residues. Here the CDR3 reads CATSRARGSEETQYF. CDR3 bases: TGTGCCACCAGCAGAGCGCGGGGGAGTGAGGAGACCCAGTACTTC.

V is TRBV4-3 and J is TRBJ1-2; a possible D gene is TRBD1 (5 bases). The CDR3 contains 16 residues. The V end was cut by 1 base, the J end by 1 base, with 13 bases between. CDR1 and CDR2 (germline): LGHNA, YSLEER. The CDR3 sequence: CASSQAPAGVNYGYTF. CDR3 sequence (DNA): TGCGCCAGCAGCCAAGCCCCGGCGGGGGTTAACTATGGCTACACCTTC.

The CDR3 coding sequence is TGCGCCAGCAGCTTGTTGGACAGCTATGGCTACACCTTC. It translates to CASSLLDSYGYTF. This chain connects TRBV5-1 to TRBJ1-2; tentatively, D is TRBD1 (6 bases). In germline, CDR1 is SGHRS, CDR2 YFSETQ. The CDR3 consists of 13 residues. V was pared by 1 base and J by 4 bases, with 8 bases between.

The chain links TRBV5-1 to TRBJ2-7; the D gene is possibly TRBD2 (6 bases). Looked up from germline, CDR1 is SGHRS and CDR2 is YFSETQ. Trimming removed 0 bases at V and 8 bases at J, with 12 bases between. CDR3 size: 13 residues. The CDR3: CASSLERTTKQYV. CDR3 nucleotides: TGCGCCAGCAGCTTGGAACGGACTACGAAGCAGTACGTC.

CDR3 in amino acids: CASSMRTGGYVQPQHF. The CDR3 DNA sequence: TGTGCCAGCAGCATGAGGACAGGGGGCTATGTTCAGCCCCAGCATTTT. The chain recombines TRBV7-8 with TRBJ1-5; 11 nucleotides align to TRBD1. The V segment lost 5 bases and the J segment 6 bases; nucleotides outside the gene matches: 9. The CDR3 consists of 16 residues. Germline V CDR1 and CDR2: SGHVS, FQNEAQ.

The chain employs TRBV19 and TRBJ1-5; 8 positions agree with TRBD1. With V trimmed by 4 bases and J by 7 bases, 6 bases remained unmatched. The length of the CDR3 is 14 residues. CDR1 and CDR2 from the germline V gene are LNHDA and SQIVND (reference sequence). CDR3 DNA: TGTGCCAGTAGTAACTACAGGGGGGAACAGCCCCAGCATTTT. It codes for CASSNYRGEQPQHF.

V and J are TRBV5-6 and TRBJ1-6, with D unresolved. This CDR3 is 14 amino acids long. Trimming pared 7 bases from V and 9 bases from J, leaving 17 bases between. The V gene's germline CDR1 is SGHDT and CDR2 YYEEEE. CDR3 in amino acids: CASGSPLSSSPLHF. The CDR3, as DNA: TGTGCCAGCGGGAGCCCACTCAGTAGTTCACCCCTCCACTTT. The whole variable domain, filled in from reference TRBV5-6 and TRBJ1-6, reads DAGVTQSPTHLIKTRGQQVTLRCSPKSGHDTVSWYQQALGQGPQFIFQYYEEEERQRGNFPDRFSGHQFPNYSSELNVNALLLGDSALYLCASGSPLSSSPLHFGNGTRLTVT.